The T cell receptor (beta chain) under discussion was sequenced for a study of monozygotic twins with inflammatory bowel disease. Whole-study findings and limits: Subtypes among T cells remained indistinguishable. IBD patients had lower TCRbeta diversity (inverse Simpson) than healthy co-twins.

TCRdb re-analyzed the 5' RACE reads; it lists each CDR3 protein once, without DNA. In all, the sample yields 310,000 or so distinct CDR3 sequences. The CDR3 consists of 16 residues. Looked up from germline, CDR1 is LNHDA and CDR2 is SQIVND (reference sequence). As for this clonotype: The antigen is not known.

The receptor comes from a human donor with ulcerative colitis or Crohn's disease, or a healthy co-twin of an affected twin (not recorded which). V and J are TRBV19 and TRBJ2-3; TCRdb proposes TRBD2, but this gene call is untestable without DNA. The sequenced material came from blood. The CDR3 here is CASSSQKRGGPDTQYF.